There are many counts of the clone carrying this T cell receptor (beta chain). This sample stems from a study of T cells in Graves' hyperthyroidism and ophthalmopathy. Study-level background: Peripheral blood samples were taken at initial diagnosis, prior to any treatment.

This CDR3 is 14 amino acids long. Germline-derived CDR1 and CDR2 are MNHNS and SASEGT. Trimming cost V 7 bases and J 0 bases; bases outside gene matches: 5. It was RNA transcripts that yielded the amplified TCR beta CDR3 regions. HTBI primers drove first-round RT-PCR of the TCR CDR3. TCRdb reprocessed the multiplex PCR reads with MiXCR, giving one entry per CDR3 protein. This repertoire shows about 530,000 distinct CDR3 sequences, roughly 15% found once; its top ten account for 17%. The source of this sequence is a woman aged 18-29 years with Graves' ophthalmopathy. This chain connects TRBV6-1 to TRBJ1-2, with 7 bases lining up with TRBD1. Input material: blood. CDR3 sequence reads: CASIRDRANYGYTF. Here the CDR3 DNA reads TGTGCCAGCATTCGGGACAGAGCTAACTATGGCTACACCTTC.